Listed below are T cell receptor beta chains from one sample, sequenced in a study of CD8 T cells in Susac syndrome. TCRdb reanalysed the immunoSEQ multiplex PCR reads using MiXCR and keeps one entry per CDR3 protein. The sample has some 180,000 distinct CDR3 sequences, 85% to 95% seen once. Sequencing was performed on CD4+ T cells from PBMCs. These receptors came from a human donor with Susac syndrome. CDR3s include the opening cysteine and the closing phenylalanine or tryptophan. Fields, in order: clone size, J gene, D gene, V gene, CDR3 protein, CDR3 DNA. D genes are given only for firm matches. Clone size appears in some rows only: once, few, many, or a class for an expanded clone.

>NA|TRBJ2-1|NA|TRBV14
CASSQDYGDEQFF
TGTGCCAGCAGCCAAGATTACGGCGATGAGCAGTTCTTC
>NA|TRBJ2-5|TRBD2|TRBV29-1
CSVGPSGRRETQYF
TGCAGCGTGGGGCCGAGCGGGAGACGAGAGACCCAGTACTTC
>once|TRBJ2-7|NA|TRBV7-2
CASSLGRVLSYEQYF
TGTGCCAGCAGCTTAGGTCGGGTCCTCTCCTACGAGCAGTACTTC
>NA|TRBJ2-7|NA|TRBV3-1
CASSQQDRQQYF
TGTGCCAGCAGCCAACAGGACAGACAGCAGTACTTC
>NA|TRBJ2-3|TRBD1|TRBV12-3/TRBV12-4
CASSPHRDRVGTQYF
TGTGCCAGCAGTCCTCACCGGGACAGGGTTGGGACGCAGTATTTT
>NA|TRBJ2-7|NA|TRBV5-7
CASSLGPGTYEQYF
TGTGCCAGCAGCTTGGGCCCAGGGACCTACGAGCAGTACTTC
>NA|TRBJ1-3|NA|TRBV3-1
CASSQESAPRKNTIYF
TGTGCCAGCAGCCAAGAATCAGCCCCGAGGAAAAACACCATATATTTT
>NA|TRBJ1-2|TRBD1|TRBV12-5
CARRGRDGYTF
TGTGCTAGGAGGGGGCGCGATGGCTACACCTTC
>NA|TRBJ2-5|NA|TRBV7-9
CASSLGFGETQYF
TGTGCCAGCAGCTTAGGATTCGGAGAGACCCAGTACTTC
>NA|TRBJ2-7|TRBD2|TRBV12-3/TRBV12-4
CASSLGAHSGGSSYEQYF
TGTGCCAGCAGTTTAGGGGCCCATAGCGGGGGCAGCTCCTACGAGCAGTACTTC
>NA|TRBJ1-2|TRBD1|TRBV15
CATSRQLTGDYGYTF
TGTGCCACCAGCAGACAACTTACAGGGGACTATGGCTACACCTTC
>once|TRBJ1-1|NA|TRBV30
CAWSVGVLAEAFF
TGTGCCTGGAGTGTTGGAGTCCTAGCTGAAGCTTTCTTT
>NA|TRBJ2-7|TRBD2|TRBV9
CASSPTSGRENEQYF
TGTGCCAGCAGCCCGACTAGCGGGAGGGAGAACGAGCAGTACTTC
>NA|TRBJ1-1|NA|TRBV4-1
CASSQVRAGMNTEAFF
TGCGCCAGCAGCCAAGTCCGGGCCGGGATGAACACTGAAGCTTTCTTT
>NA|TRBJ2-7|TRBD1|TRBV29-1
CSAKRDREGEQYF
TGCAGCGCAAAGCGGGACAGGGAGGGCGAGCAGTACTTC
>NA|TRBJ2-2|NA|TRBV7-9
CASSPVGRATGELFF
TGTGCCAGCAGCCCTGTGGGCAGAGCCACCGGGGAGCTGTTTTTT
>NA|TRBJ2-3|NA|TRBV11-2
CASSLGTSKADTQYF
TGTGCCAGCAGCCTCGGGACTTCTAAAGCAGATACGCAGTATTTT
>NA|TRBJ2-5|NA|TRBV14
CASSQGFETQYF
TGTGCCAGCAGCCAAGGTTTTGAGACCCAGTACTTC
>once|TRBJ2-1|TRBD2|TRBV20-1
CSARGSGRDYNEQFF
TGCAGTGCTAGAGGTAGCGGGAGGGACTACAATGAGCAGTTCTTC
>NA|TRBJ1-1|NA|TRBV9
CASSARVGMNTEAFF
TGTGCCAGCAGCGCCCGGGTCGGGATGAACACTGAAGCTTTCTTT
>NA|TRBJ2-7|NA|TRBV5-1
CASSADSGRGLYEQYF
TGCGCCAGCAGCGCAGACTCCGGACGGGGCCTCTACGAGCAGTACTTC
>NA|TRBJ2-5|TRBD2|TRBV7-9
CASRGLAAKTQYF
TGTGCCAGCAGGGGACTAGCTGCCAAGACCCAGTACTTC
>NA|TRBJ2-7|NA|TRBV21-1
CASIQFFSGFHYEQYF
TGTGCCAGCATCCAGTTTTTTTCGGGGTTCCACTACGAGCAGTACTTC
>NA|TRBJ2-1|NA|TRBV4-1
CASSHAGLGPSSYNEQFF
TGCGCCAGCAGCCACGCGGGGCTAGGGCCGAGCTCCTACAATGAGCAGTTCTTC
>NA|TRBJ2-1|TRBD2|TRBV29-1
CSVSGTNNEQFF
TGCAGCGTGTCCGGGACTAACAATGAGCAGTTCTTC
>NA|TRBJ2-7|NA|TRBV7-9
CASSPNRINEQYF
TGTGCCAGCAGCCCCAATCGGATCAACGAGCAGTACTTC
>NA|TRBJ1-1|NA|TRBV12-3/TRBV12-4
CASSLAKNTEAFF
TGTGCCAGCAGTTTGGCAAAGAACACTGAAGCTTTCTTT
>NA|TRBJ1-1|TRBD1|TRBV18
CASSRDSPKAFF
TGTGCCAGCTCACGGGACAGCCCCAAAGCTTTCTTT
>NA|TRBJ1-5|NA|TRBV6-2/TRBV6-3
CASSERGEPQHF
TGTGCCAGCAGTGAACGAGGGGAGCCCCAGCATTTT
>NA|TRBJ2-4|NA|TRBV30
CAWSVRVRAPTKNIQYF
TGTGCCTGGAGTGTACGGGTCAGGGCTCCCACTAAAAACATTCAGTACTTC
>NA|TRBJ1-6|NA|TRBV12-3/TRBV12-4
CASSLDWISYNSPLHF
TGTGCCAGCAGTTTAGATTGGATCTCCTATAATTCACCCCTCCACTTT
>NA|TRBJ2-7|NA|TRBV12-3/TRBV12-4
CASKTTRRSYEQYF
TGTGCCAGCAAAACCACTAGACGCTCCTACGAGCAGTACTTC
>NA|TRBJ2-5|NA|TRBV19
CASSSGGGEQETQYF
TGTGCCAGTAGTAGTGGGGGCGGGGAACAAGAGACCCAGTACTTC
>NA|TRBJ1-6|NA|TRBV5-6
CASSPRPGYAYSPLHF
TGTGCCAGCAGCCCGAGGCCGGGTTATGCTTATTCACCCCTCCACTTT
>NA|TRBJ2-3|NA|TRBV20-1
CSASTDDTQYF
TGCAGTGCTAGTACGGACGATACGCAGTATTTT
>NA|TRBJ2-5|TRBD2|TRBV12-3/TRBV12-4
CASRFRTSGNKETQYF
TGTGCCAGCAGATTCAGGACTAGCGGGAATAAGGAGACCCAGTACTTC
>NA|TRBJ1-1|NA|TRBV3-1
CASSLKGSTEAFF
TGTGCCAGCAGTCTCAAGGGGAGCACTGAAGCTTTCTTT
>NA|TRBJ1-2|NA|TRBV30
CAWNRDDGYTF
TGTGCCTGGAATCGGGACGATGGCTACACCTTC
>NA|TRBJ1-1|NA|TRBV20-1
CSAISGVYTGEAFF
TGCAGTGCCATATCAGGGGTCTACACGGGGGAAGCTTTCTTT
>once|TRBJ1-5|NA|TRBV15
CATSTRKQVAQPQHF
TGTGCCACCAGCACCAGGAAACAGGTAGCACAGCCCCAGCATTTT
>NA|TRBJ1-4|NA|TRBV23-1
CASSQYPRPNEKLFF
TGCGCCAGCAGTCAATACCCACGGCCTAATGAAAAACTGTTTTTT
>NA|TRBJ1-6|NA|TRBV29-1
CSVKRDGYNSPLHF
TGCAGCGTCAAAAGAGACGGGTATAATTCACCCCTCCACTTT
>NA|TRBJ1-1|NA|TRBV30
CAWTRQKNTEAFF
TGTGCCTGGACCCGACAGAAGAACACTGAAGCTTTCTTT
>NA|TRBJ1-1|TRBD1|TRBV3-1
CASSHTGGTEAFF
TGTGCCAGCAGCCATACAGGGGGCACTGAAGCTTTCTTT
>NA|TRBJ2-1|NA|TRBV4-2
CASSQVVSSYNEQFF
TGTGCCAGCAGCCAAGTGGTGAGCTCCTACAATGAGCAGTTCTTC
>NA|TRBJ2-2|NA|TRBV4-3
CASSQDRNLPGELFF
TGCGCCAGCAGCCAAGATCGGAATTTGCCCGGGGAGCTGTTTTTT
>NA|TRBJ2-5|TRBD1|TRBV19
CASRGQGGLETQYF
TGTGCCAGTAGGGGACAGGGAGGGTTGGAGACCCAGTACTTC
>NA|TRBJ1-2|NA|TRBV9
CASSVSQNYGYTF
TGTGCCAGCAGCGTATCACAGAACTATGGCTACACCTTC
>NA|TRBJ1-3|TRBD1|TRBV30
CAWRGWTGLSGNTIYF
TGTGCCTGGAGAGGTTGGACAGGCCTCTCTGGAAACACCATATATTTT
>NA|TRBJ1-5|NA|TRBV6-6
CATRRGADQPQHF
TGTGCCACAAGACGCGGGGCGGATCAGCCCCAGCATTTT
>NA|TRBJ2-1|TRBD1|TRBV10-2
CASRRDRENEQFF
TGCGCCAGCAGAAGGGACAGGGAAAATGAGCAGTTCTTC
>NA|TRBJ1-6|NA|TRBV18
CASSGTGPPNSPLHF
TGTGCCAGCTCAGGTACCGGGCCCCCCAATTCACCCCTCCACTTT
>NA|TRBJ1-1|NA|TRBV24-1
CATSDSGPITFF
TGTGCCACCAGTGACTCGGGACCCATTACTTTCTTT
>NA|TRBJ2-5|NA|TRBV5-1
CASSLVSYQETQYF
TGCGCCAGCAGCTTGGTCTCTTACCAAGAGACCCAGTACTTC